This T cell receptor beta chain was captured in a study of blood T cells in healthy people across ages. Germline trimming cut 4 bases from V and 4 bases from J; bases unmatched to any gene: 12. CDR3 size: 18 residues. Per the germline V gene, CDR1 is SGHDN and CDR2 is FVKESK. To note about this clonotype: Antigen unknown.

Regarding the study as a whole: Those diversity estimates obtained from one million T cells were thought to be underestimates. Relative to aged donors, long-lived donors carried more naive CD4+ cells and displayed higher diversity.

PCR was performed a second time for about 6 to 11 cycles using a sample-barcoded 5' primer and a J-beta primer mix. Each cDNA was tagged by a template-switch adaptor containing 12 random nucleotides. Every sample produced at least 3 million CDR3-containing paired-end reads. A single record per CDR3 protein comes from TCRdb applying MiXCR to the 5' RACE reads. The table includes some 1.5 million distinct CDR3 sequences, roughly 43% detected once. This receptor was taken from a woman younger than 30 in good health. What was sequenced was blood. This chain joins TRBV14 and TRBJ2-1, with TRBD2 matching over 11 bases. The CDR3 region is CASSPLAGGPKKYNEQFF. Written as DNA, the CDR3 is TGTGCCAGCAGCCCCTTAGCGGGGGGGCCTAAAAAATACAATGAGCAGTTCTTC.